This T cell receptor beta chain was sequenced during a study of OX40 agonist ivuxolimab in advanced cancers. The overall study: Mean age 60 years, range about 23 to 79; just over 80% male. Overall study findings and caveats: Some nonresponders also had low normalized T-cell clonal expansion.

Some clones are missing from TCRdb's copy, which holds only in-frame ones; the method was immunoSEQ multiplex PCR. The profile shows tens of thousands of clones, more than 70% of them singletons. CDR3 length equals 17 residues. Trimming removed 6 bases from V and 2 bases from J; junction bases left unmatched: 14. Germline V gives CDR1 SGHAT, CDR2 FQNNGV. Concerning this clone itself: The antigen is not known.

Exclusion applied to patients with autoimmune disease history or systemic immunosuppression. This sequence joins TRBV11-2 and TRBJ1-2; the match to TRBD1 covers 8 bases. The sequence came from an adult with an advanced solid tumor such as melanoma, head and neck, liver or kidney cancer. Sequencing was performed on CD4+ or CD8+ T cells sorted from blood, taken in a trial of the OX40 agonist ivuxolimab. CDR3 loop: CASRAVGGQGRNYGYTF. The CDR3 nucleotides read TGTGCCAGCAGGGCGGTGGGAGGACAGGGAAGGAACTATGGCTACACCTTC.